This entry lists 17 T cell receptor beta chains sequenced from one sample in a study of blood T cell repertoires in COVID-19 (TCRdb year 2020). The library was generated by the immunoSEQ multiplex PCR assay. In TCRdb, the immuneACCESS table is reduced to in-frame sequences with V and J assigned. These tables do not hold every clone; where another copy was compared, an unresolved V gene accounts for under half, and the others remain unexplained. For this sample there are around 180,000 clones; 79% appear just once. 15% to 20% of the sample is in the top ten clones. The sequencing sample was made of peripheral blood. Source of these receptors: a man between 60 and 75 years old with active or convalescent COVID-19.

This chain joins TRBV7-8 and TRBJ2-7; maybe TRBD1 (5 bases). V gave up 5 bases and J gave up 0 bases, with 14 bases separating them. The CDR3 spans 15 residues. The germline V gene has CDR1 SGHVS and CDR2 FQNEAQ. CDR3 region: CASSPGGRDSYEQYF. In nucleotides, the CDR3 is TGTGCCAGCAGCCCCGGTGGCAGGGACTCCTACGAGCAGTACTTC. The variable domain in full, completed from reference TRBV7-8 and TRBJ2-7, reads GAGVSQSPRYKVAKRGQDVALRCDPISGHVSLFWYQQALGQGPEFLTYFQNEAQLDKSGLPSDRFFAERPEGSVSTLKIQRTQQEDSAVYLCASSPGGRDSYEQYFGPGTRLTVT.

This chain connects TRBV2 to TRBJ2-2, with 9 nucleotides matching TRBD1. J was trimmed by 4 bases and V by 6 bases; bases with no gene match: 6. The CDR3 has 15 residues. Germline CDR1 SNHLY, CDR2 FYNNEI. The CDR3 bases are TGTGCCAGCAGGGCACAGGGGGCAAGCACCGGGGAGCTGTTTTTT. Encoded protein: CASRAQGASTGELFF.

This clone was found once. The CDR3: CASGTWEDEQFF. The CDR3 nucleotides are TGTGCTAGTGGTACTTGGGAGGATGAGCAGTTCTTC. The chain couples TRBV12-5 to TRBJ2-1, with D possibly being TRBD2 (6 bases). The germline V gene has CDR1 LGHNT and CDR2 FRNRAP. CDR3 length equals 12 residues. V lost 5 bases and J 8 bases, leaving 10 bases between the germline ends.

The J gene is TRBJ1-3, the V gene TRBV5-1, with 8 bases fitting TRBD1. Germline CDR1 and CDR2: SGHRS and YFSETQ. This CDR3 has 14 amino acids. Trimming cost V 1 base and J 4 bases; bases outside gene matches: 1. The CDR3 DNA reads TGCGCCAGCAGCTTGTGGACAGGGGGAAACACCATATATTTT. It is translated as CASSLWTGGNTIYF.

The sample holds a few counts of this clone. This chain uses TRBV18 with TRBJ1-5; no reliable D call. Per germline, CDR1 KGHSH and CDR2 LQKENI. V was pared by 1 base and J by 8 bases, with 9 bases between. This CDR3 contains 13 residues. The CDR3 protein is CASSPQKAEPQHF. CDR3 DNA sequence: TGTGCCAGCTCACCACAAAAGGCGGAGCCCCAGCATTTT. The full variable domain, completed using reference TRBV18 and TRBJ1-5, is NAGVMQNPRHLVRRRGQEARLRCSPMKGHSHVYWYRQLPEEGLKFMVYLQKENIIDESGMPKERFSAEFPKEGPSILRIQQVVRGDSAAYFCASSPQKAEPQHFGDGTRLSIL.

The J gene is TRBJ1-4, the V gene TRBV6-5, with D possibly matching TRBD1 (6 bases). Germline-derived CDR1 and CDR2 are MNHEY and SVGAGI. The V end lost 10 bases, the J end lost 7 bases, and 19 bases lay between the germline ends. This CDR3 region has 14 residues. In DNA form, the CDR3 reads TGTGCCACAGAAAGCCAGGGAGGGGGTGAAAAACTGTTTTTT. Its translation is CATESQGGGEKLFF.

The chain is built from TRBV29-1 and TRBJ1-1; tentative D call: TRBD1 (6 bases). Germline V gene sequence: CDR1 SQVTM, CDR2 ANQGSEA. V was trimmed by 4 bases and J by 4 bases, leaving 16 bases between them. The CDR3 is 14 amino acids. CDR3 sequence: CSVVRTKGVTEAFF. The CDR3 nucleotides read TGCAGCGTTGTGAGGACGAAGGGGGTCACTGAAGCTTTCTTT. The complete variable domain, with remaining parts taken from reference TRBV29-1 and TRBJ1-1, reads SAVISQKPSRDICQRGTSLTIQCQVDSQVTMMFWYRQQPGQSLTLIATANQGSEATYESGFVIDKFPISRPNLTFSTLTVSNMSPEDSSIYLCSVVRTKGVTEAFFGQGTRLTVV.

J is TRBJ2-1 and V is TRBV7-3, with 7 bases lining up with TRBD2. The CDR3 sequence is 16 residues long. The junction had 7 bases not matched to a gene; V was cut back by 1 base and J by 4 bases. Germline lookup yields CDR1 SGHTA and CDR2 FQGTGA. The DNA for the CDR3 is TGTGCCAGCAGCTTAAGCGTCAGCGGGGCATACAATGAGCAGTTCTTC. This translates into CASSLSVSGAYNEQFF.

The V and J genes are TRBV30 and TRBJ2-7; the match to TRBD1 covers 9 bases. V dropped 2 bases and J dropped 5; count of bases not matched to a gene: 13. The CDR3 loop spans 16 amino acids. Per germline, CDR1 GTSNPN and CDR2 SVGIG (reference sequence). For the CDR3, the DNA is TGTGCCTGGAGTTCCCCCCGGGACAGGGCAATCGACGAGCAGTACTTC. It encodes CAWSSPRDRAIDEQYF.

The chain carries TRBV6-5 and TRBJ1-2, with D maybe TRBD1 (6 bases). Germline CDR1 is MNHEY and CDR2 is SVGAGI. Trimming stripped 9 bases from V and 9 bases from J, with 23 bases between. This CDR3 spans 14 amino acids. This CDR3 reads CASLQGLGSRSYTF. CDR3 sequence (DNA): TGTGCCAGTTTACAGGGATTAGGTTCTCGGAGCTACACCTTC.

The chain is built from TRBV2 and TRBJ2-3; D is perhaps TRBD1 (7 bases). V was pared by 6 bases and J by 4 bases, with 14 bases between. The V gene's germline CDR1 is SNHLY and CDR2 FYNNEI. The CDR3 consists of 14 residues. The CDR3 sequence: CASSPRRGPDTQYF. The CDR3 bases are TGTGCCAGCAGCCCTCGGAGGGGGCCAGATACGCAGTATTTT.

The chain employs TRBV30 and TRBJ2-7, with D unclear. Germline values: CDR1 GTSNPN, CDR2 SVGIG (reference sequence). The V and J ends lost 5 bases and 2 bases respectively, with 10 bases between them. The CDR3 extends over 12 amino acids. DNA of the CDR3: TGTGCCTGGCAAGATGGGCCCTACGAGCAGTACTTC. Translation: CAWQDGPYEQYF.

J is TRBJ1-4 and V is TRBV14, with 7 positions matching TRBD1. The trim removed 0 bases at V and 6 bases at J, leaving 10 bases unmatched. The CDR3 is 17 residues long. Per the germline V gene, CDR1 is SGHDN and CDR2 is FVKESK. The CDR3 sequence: CASSQDPPGGWDEKLFF. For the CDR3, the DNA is TGTGCCAGCAGCCAAGATCCCCCAGGGGGGTGGGATGAAAAACTGTTTTTT.

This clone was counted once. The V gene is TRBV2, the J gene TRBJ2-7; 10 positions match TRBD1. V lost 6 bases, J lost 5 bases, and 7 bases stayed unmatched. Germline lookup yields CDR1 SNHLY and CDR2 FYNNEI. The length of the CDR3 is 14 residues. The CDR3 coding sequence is TGTGCCAGCAGGGGTCGACAGGGGGCGGACGAGCAGTACTTC. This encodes CASRGRQGADEQYF.

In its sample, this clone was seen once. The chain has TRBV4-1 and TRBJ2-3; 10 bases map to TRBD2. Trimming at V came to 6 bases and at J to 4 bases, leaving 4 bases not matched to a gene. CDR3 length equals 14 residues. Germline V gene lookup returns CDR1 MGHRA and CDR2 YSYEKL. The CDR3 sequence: CASSPGTSADTQYF. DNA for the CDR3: TGCGCCAGCAGTCCAGGGACTAGCGCAGATACGCAGTATTTT.

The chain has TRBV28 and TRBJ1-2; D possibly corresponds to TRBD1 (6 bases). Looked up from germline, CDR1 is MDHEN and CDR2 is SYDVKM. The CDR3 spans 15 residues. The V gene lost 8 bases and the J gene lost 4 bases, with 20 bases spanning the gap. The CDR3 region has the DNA TGTGCCAGCTACGGACAGTCCCGCGCGGCCTATGGCTACACCTTC. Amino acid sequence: CASYGQSRAAYGYTF.

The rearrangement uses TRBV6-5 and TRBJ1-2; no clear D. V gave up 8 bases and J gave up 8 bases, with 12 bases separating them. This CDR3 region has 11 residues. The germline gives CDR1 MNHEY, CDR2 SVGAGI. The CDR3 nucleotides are TGTGCCAGCTTTTATGGGGAGGGCTACACCTTC. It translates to CASFYGEGYTF.